The sequence of this T cell receptor beta chain was determined in a study of cytomegalovirus exposure and HLA in healthy donors. Whole-study results and caveats: Later, an analysis found that TCR clusters from the first cohort tended to co-occur in the 130 or so validation repertoires. Listed as cytomegalovirus-associated were 150 to 200 TCR beta chains.

This clone turned up a few times. What it binds is not known. The donors were part of the validation cohort, which consisted of under 150 subjects and was separate from the first cohort of several hundred subjects. TCRdb keeps only in-frame clones here, not all; method: immunoSEQ multiplex PCR. The sample carries 120,000 to 150,000 clones, approximately 87% recorded once. This CDR3 is built from 13 residues. From germline, CDR1 is SGHVS and CDR2 FNYEAQ. V lost 5 bases and J 1 base, leaving 9 bases between the germline ends. Input material: PBMCs. The V call is TRBV7-6, the J call TRBJ2-7; tentative D call: TRBD1 (5 bases). The clonotype originates from a man between 18 and 35 years old in good health and CMV-seronegative. CDR3: CASSLTDSYEQYF. CDR3 DNA: TGTGCCAGCAGCCTGACAGATTCCTACGAGCAGTACTTC. Using reference TRBV7-6 and TRBJ2-7 for the parts outside the CDR3, the full variable domain is GAGVSQSPRYKVTKRGQDVALRCDPISGHVSLYWYRQALGQGPEFLTYFNYEAQQDKSGLPNDRFSAERPEGSISTLTIQRTEQRDSAMYRCASSLTDSYEQYFGPGTRLTVT.